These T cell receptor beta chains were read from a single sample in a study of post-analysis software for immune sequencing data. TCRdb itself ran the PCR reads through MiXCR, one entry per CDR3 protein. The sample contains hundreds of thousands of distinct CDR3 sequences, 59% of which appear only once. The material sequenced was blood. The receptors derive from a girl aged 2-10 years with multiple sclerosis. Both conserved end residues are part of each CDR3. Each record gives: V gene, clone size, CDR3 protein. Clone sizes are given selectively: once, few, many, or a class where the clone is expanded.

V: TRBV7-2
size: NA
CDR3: CASSEDRVGSPLHF

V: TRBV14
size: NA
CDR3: CASSQDGDEQYF

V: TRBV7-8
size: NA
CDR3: CASSNTSGGASHEQFF

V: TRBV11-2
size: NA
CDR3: CASSLGHNSYEQYF

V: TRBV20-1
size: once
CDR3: CSASGINNEQFF

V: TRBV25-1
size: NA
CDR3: CASRWDQETQYF

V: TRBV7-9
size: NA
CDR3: CASSQERQRSSYEQYF

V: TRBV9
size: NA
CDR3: CASSSGLAVNEQYF

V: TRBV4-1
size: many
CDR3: CASSQTGDTQYF

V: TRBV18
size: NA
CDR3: CAGSLDRASSTGELFF

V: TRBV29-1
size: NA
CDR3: CSVALESKGAQYF

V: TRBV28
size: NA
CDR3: CASRLNRNTEAFF

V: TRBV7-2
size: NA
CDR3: CASSLMTDTQYF

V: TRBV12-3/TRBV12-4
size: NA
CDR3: CASSRLYGQSVMNTEAFF

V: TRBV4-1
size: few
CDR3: CASSDKQGQSYEQYF

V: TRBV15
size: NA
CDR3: CATSRVPRKVLQDYEQYF

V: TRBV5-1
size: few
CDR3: CASSFTGLAGETQYF

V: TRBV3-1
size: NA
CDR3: CASSQVNRWDEQFF

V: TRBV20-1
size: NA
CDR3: CSARAGTGVNTIYF

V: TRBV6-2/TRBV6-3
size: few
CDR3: CASSRTGVLGWDTQYF

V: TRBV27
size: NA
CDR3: CARSFSRRPSTDTQYF

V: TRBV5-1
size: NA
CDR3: CASSLDGQLYNEQFF

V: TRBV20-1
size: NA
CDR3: CSARGDRRKTDTQYF

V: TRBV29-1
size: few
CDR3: CSVPRDHSGETQYF

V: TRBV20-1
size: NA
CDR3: CSARVGQNTGELFF